These 18 T cell receptor beta chains were sequenced from one sample in a study of cytomegalovirus exposure and HLA in healthy donors (dated by TCRdb to the late 2010s). The receptor library was made with the immunoSEQ multiplex PCR assay. The table comes from immuneACCESS by way of TCRdb, which keeps in-frame sequences with V and J called. Part of the clones is missing from these tables; in studies checked, under half for an unresolved V gene and the rest for unknown reasons. This sample gives about 250,000 clones in total; less than 90% of them show up just once. Together, the top ten hold more than 10% of the sample. Sequencing input: PBMCs. Every receptor here comes from a young man in good health and CMV-seropositive.

The gene calls are TRBV6-6 and TRBJ2-7, with 10 nucleotides matching TRBD1. Germline values: CDR1 MNHNY, CDR2 SVGAGI (reference sequence). V gave up 5 bases and J gave up 2 bases; unmatched junction bases: 3. This CDR3 has 14 residues. The CDR3 spells CASSTGTGAYEQYF. The CDR3 region has the DNA TGTGCCAGCAGTACCGGGACAGGGGCCTACGAGCAGTACTTC.

The genes are TRBV7-3 and TRBJ2-2, with TRBD1 identical over 11 bases. The junction had 8 bases not matched to a gene; V was cut back by 1 base and J by 7 bases. The CDR3 has 17 amino acids. Germline V gene sequence: CDR1 SGHTA, CDR2 FQGTGA. In DNA, the CDR3 is TGTGCCAGCAGCTTAAGGACAGGGGGCGATATGAACGGGGAGCTGTTTTTT. Translating it yields CASSLRTGGDMNGELFF.

The chain has TRBV30 and TRBJ2-3; D unresolved. CDR3 length equals 11 residues. Germline V gives CDR1 GTSNPN, CDR2 SVGIG (reference sequence). V was cut by 5 bases and J by 6 bases, with 9 bases left in between. The CDR3 loop reads CAWGQADTQYF. The CDR3 coding sequence is TGTGCCTGGGGCCAAGCGGATACGCAGTATTTT.

The rearrangement links TRBV27 to TRBJ1-1; 7 bases match TRBD1. The V and J ends lost 6 bases and 1 base, in that order; junction bases with no gene match: 2. The length of the CDR3 is 13 residues. In germline, CDR1 is MNHEY, CDR2 SMNVEV (reference sequence). In DNA form, the CDR3 reads TGTGCCAGCAGCCAGGGGGGGAACACTGAAGCTTTCTTT. Translating gives CASSQGGNTEAFF.

V and J are TRBV2 and TRBJ2-7, with 9 bases matching TRBD2. This CDR3 is 14 amino acids long. Trimming at V came to 5 bases and at J to 1 base, leaving 3 bases not matched to a gene. CDR1 and CDR2 from the germline V gene are SNHLY and FYNNEI. The CDR3 is CASSSGRQSYEQYF. CDR3 sequence (DNA): TGTGCCAGCAGTAGCGGGAGGCAATCCTACGAGCAGTACTTC. Using reference TRBV2 and TRBJ2-7 for the parts outside the CDR3, the full variable domain is EPEVTQTPSHQVTQMGQEVILRCVPISNHLYFYWYRQILGQKVEFLVSFYNNEISEKSEIFDDQFSVERPDGSNFTLKIRSTKLEDSAMYFCASSSGRQSYEQYFGPGTRLTVT.

The CDR3 region has the DNA TGTGCCAGCAGCCACTACGAGAACTTCGAAGGCTACACCTTC. It specifies CASSHYENFEGYTF. The gene calls are TRBV14 and TRBJ1-2; D is ambiguous. Trimming shortened V by 3 bases and J by 8 bases, and 16 bases separated the two germline ends. Germline V lookup: CDR1 SGHDN, CDR2 FVKESK. This CDR3 is 14 amino acids long.

The V and J genes are TRBV28 and TRBJ1-1, with D possibly matching TRBD1 (5 bases). V lost 5 bases to trimming and J lost 1 base, with 14 bases between them. Per germline, CDR1 MDHEN and CDR2 SYDVKM. This CDR3 has 15 amino acids. The CDR3 loop reads CASSPSGTGNTEAFF. The CDR3 bases are TGTGCCAGCAGTCCCTCCGGGACGGGGAACACTGAAGCTTTCTTT.

This chain links TRBV9 with TRBJ2-1; TRBD1 agrees at 9 bases. V gave up 4 bases and J gave up 3 bases; unmatched junction bases: 8. CDR1 SGDLS and CDR2 YYNGEE come from the germline V gene. The length of the CDR3 is 16 residues. In nucleotides, the CDR3 is TGTGCCAGCAGCCCACGACCGGGACAGGGCTACAATGAGCAGTTCTTC. Translation: CASSPRPGQGYNEQFF.

The rearrangement links TRBV4-2 to TRBJ2-3; no clear D. Germline CDR1 and CDR2: LGHNA and YNFKEQ. The CDR3 spans 14 residues. Trimming took off 4 bases at V and 0 bases at J, with 8 bases between the two ends. CDR3 bases: TGTGCCAGCAGCCGGTGGGCTAGCACAGATACGCAGTATTTT. Its protein product is CASSRWASTDTQYF.

The genes are TRBV5-1 and TRBJ2-1; tentatively, D is TRBD1 or TRBD2 (5 bases each). Germline-derived CDR1 and CDR2 are SGHRS and YFSETQ. V was trimmed by 4 bases and J by 7 bases, leaving 12 bases between them. The CDR3 contains 13 residues. The CDR3 DNA is TGCGCCAGCAGCCTTGGGACGGGGAATGAGCAGTTCTTC. Protein product: CASSLGTGNEQFF.

V usage is TRBV11-2 and J usage is TRBJ2-5; a weak D match, TRBD1 (7 bases). This CDR3 has 16 amino acids. V lost 1 base, J lost 1 base, and 13 bases lay in between. Germline assignment: CDR1 SGHAT and CDR2 FQNNGV. CDR3 in amino acids: CASSLAAGGIQETQYF. CDR3 DNA sequence: TGTGCCAGCAGCTTAGCCGCAGGGGGGATCCAAGAGACCCAGTACTTC.

V and J are TRBV10-3 and TRBJ1-1; D not resolved. V lost 3 bases to trimming and J lost 6 bases, with 11 bases between them. CDR3 length: 13 residues. Germline values: CDR1 ENHRY, CDR2 SYGVKD. The CDR3 sequence is CAISDPVGAEAFF. The CDR3 bases are TGTGCCATCAGTGACCCAGTGGGAGCTGAAGCTTTCTTT.

The chain is built from TRBV7-9 and TRBJ2-1; 7 nucleotides agree with TRBD2. There are 16 residues in the CDR3. The junction had 7 bases not matched to a gene; V was cut back by 5 bases and J by 0 bases. The V gene's germline CDR1 is SEHNR and CDR2 FQNEAQ (reference sequence). CDR3 sequence: CASSPLGGSSYNEQFF. As DNA, the CDR3 is TGTGCCAGCAGCCCCCTTGGCGGGAGCTCCTACAATGAGCAGTTCTTC.

The genes are TRBV27 and TRBJ2-5; perhaps TRBD1 as D (5 bases). V lost 8 bases and J lost 5, with 9 bases in between. CDR3 size: 11 residues. Germline CDR1 is MNHEY and CDR2 is SMNVEV (reference sequence). The CDR3 loop reads CASGAGETQYF. The CDR3 nucleotides read TGTGCCAGCGGGGCCGGGGAGACCCAGTACTTC.

A few counts support this clone. V gene TRBV7-9 combines with J gene TRBJ2-7; 9 bases are a match to TRBD1. The CDR3 has 13 amino acids. The J segment lost 7 bases and the V segment lost 4 bases, leaving 5 bases of the junction unmatched. The germline V gene encodes CDR1 SEHNR and CDR2 FQNEAQ (reference sequence). The CDR3 sequence is CASSSQGAGEQYF. The CDR3 DNA is TGTGCCAGCAGCTCACAGGGGGCGGGTGAGCAGTACTTC.

V usage is TRBV25-1 and J usage is TRBJ2-1, with D perhaps assigned TRBD1 or TRBD2 (5 bases each). CDR1 is MGHDK and CDR2 is SYGVNS in the germline V gene. The CDR3 length is 13 residues. Trimming shortened V by 5 bases and J by 12 bases, and 17 bases separated the two germline ends. The CDR3 protein is CASSTHDLGGQFF. The CDR3 bases are TGTGCCAGCAGTACACACGACCTTGGGGGGCAGTTCTTC.

The rearrangement links TRBV20-1 to TRBJ2-1; possible D gene TRBD2, 5 bases. The CDR3 consists of 11 residues. Germline assignment: CDR1 DFQATT and CDR2 SNEGSKA (reference sequence). The CDR3 DNA sequence: TGCAGCACAAAACGGGGCAATGAGCAGTTCTTC. It specifies CSTKRGNEQFF.

This chain joins TRBV2 and TRBJ2-5; D unresolved. Germline V gene data show CDR1 as SNHLY and CDR2 as FYNNEI. This CDR3 spans 13 amino acids. V was trimmed by 7 bases and J by 2 bases, leaving 11 bases between them. The CDR3 bases are TGTGCCAGCACACAGCGCCGGCAAGAGACCCAGTACTTC. This sequence encodes CASTQRRQETQYF.